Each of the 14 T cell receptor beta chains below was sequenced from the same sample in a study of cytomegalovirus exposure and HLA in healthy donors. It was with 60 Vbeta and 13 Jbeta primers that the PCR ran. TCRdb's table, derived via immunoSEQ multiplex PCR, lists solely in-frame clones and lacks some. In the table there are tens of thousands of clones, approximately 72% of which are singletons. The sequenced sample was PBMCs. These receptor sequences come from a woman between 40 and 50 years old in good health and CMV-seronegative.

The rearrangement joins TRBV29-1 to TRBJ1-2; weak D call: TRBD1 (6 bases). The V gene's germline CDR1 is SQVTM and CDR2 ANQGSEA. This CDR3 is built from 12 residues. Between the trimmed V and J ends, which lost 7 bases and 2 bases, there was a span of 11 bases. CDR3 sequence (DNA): TGCAGCGCTGAGCAGGGGAACTATGGCTACACCTTC. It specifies CSAEQGNYGYTF.

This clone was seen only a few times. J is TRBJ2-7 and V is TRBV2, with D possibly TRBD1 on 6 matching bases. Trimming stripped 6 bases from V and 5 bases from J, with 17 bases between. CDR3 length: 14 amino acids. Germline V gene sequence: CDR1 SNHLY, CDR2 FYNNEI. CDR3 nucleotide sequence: TGTGCCAGCAGGGCCCAACCGGGACAACACGAGCAGTACTTC. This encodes CASRAQPGQHEQYF.

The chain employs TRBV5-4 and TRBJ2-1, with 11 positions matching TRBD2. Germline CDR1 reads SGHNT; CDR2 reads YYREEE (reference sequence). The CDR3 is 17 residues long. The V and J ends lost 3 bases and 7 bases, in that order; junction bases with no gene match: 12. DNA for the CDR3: TGTGCCAGCAGCTCTTCTCCGCTAGGGACTAGCGGTAATGAGCAGTTCTTC. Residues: CASSSSPLGTSGNEQFF.

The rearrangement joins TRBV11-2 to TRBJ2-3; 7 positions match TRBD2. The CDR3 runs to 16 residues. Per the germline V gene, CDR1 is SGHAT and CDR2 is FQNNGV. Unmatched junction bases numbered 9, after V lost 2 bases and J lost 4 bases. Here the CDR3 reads CASSLRAGASADTQYF. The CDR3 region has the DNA TGTGCCAGCAGCTTACGGGCGGGAGCAAGTGCAGATACGCAGTATTTT.

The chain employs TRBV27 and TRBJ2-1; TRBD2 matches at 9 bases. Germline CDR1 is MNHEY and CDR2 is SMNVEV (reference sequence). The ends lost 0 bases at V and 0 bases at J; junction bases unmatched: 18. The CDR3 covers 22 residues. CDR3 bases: TGTGCCAGCAGTTTATCAGAGCCGGGGGTAGCGGGAGATATGTTCTCCTACAATGAGCAGTTCTTC. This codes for CASSLSEPGVAGDMFSYNEQFF.

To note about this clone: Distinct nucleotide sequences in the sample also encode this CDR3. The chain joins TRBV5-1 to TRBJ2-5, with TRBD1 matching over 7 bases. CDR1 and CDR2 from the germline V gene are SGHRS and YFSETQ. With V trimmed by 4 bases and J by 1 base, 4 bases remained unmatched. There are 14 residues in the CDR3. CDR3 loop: CASSPGTVQETQYF. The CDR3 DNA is TGCGCCAGCAGCCCCGGGACAGTCCAAGAGACCCAGTACTTC. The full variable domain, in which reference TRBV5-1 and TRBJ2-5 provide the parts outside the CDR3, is KAGVTQTPRYLIKTRGQQVTLSCSPISGHRSVSWYQQTPGQGLQFLFEYFSETQRNKGNFPGRFSGRQFSNSRSEMNVSTLELGDSALYLCASSPGTVQETQYFGPGTRLLVL.

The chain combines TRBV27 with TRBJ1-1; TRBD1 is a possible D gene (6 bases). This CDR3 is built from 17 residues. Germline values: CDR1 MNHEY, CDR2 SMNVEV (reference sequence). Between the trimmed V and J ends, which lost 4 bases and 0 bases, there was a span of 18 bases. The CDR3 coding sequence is TGTGCCAGCAGTTCCCGACAGGTCCTAGCCATGAACACTGAAGCTTTCTTT. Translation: CASSSRQVLAMNTEAFF.

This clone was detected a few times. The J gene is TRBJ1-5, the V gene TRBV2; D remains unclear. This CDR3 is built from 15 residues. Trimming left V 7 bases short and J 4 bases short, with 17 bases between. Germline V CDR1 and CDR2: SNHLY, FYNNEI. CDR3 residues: CASTQRGSWNQPQHF. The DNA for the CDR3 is TGTGCCAGCACCCAGCGGGGAAGTTGGAATCAGCCCCAGCATTTT.

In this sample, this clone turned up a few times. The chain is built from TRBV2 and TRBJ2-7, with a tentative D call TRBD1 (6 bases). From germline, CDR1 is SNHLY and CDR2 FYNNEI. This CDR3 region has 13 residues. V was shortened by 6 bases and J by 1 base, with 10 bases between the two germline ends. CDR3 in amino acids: CASRTGPSYEQYF. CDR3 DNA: TGTGCCAGCAGAACAGGGCCTTCCTACGAGCAGTACTTC.

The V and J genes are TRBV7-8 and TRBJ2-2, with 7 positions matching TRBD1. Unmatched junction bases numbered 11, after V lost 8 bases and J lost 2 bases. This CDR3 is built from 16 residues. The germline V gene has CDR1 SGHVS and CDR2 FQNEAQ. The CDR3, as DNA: TGTGCCAGCCACGGAAACAGGGGATCTAACACCGGGGAGCTGTTTTTT. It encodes CASHGNRGSNTGELFF.

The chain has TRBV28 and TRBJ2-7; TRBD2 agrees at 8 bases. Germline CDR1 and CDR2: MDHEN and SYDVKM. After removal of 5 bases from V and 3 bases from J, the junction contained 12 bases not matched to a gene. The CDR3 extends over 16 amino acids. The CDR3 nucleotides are TGTGCCAGCAGTGATATTGGACTAGCCCAATTCTACGAGCAGTACTTC. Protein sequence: CASSDIGLAQFYEQYF.

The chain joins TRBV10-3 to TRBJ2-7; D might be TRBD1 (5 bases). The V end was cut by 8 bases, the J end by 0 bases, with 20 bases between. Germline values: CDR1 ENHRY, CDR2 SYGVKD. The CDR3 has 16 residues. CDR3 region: CAIGRGTSSSSYEQYF. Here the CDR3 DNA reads TGTGCCATCGGTAGGGGCACAAGCTCCAGCTCCTACGAGCAGTACTTC.

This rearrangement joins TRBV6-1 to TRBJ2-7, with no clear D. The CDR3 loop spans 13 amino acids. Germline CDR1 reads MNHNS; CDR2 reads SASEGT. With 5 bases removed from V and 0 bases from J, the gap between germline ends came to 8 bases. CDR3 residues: CASSLLLSYEQYF. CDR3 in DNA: TGTGCCAGCAGTCTTCTCCTCTCCTACGAGCAGTACTTC.

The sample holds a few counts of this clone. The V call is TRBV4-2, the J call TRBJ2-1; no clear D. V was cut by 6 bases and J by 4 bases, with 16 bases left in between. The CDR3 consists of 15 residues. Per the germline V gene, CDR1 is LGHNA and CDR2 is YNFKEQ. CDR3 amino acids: CASSPLSTGYNEQFF. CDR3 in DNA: TGTGCCAGCAGTCCCCTTTCGACGGGTTACAATGAGCAGTTCTTC.